This T cell receptor (beta chain) emerged from a study of Ad26.COV2.S vaccination and SARS-CoV-2 variants. The CDR3 covers 16 residues. Germline V gene lookup returns CDR1 LGHNA and CDR2 YNFKEQ. Trimming took 0 bases from V and 2 from J; bases not matched to a gene: 1. Measured with immunoSEQ multiplex PCR; TCRdb has only the in-frame clones, and not every one. This sample yields about 350,000 clones, of which about 88% are seen a single time; 6.4% belongs to the top ten. Treatment indicated: approximately 18 received Ad26.COV2.S at low or high dose, single or two shots; about 5 received placebo; per-sample allocation not given. Following the first vaccine or placebo injection, samples were taken on day 63.

The TCR originated in a person between 18 and 65 years old who received the Ad26.COV2.S COVID-19 vaccine or a placebo. The sample here was peripheral blood, taken in a trial of Ad26.COV2.S vaccine versus placebo. The chain combines TRBV4-2 with TRBJ2-6; TRBD1 agrees at 7 bases. CDR3 bases: TGTGCCAGCAGCCAAGATCAGGGGGCTGGGGCCAACGTCCTGACTTTC. It yields the protein CASSQDQGAGANVLTF.